This TCR beta chain came from a study of shared clonotypes between healthy human individuals. CD45RO-negative, CCR7-positively selected cells formed the naive CD8 fraction, excluding terminally differentiated effector memory CD45RA+ cells. Using immunoSEQ multiplex PCR, the repertoire was profiled, and TCRdb retains in-frame clones only, with some absent. The table lists hundreds of thousands of clones, roughly 98% of them singletons. This TCR came from a man aged 25-40 years in good health. The sample taken for sequencing was naive CD8+ T cells sorted from blood.

For the CDR3, the DNA is TGTGCCAGCAGCTTACCTAGCGGCTACGAGCAGTACTTC. This sequence encodes CASSLPSGYEQYF. This chain links TRBV11-2 with TRBJ2-7, with 7 bases identical to TRBD2. Germline CDR1 and CDR2: SGHAT and FQNNGV. Trimming removed 2 bases from V and 3 bases from J; junction bases left unmatched: 1. The CDR3 covers 13 residues.